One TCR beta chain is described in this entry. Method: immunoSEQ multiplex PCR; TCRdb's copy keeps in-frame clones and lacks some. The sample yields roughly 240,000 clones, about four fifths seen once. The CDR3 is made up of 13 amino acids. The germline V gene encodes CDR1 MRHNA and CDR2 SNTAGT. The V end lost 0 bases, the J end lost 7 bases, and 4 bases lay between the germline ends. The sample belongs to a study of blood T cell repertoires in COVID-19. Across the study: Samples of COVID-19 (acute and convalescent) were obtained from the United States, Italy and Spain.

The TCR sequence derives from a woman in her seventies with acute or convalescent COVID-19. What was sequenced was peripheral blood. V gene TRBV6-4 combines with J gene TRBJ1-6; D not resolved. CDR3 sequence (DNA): TGTGCCAGCAGTGACTCGGAGAATTCACCCCTCCACTTT. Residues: CASSDSENSPLHF.